Here is one T cell receptor beta chain with its context. Its antigen is currently unknown. Germline trimming cut 2 bases from V and 3 bases from J; bases unmatched to any gene: 11. Germline V gene sequence: CDR1 SEHNR, CDR2 FQNEAQ (reference sequence). The CDR3 length is 17 residues. This sample stems from a study of a mutant IDH1 vaccine in newly diagnosed glioma. Across the whole study: Patients under treatment included approximately 60% males and about 40% females and had a mean age of around 43 years. Before enrollment, the patients had been treated with radiotherapy alone, temozolomide alone, or both together. Most of them had received both.

Profiling relied on immunoSEQ multiplex PCR, and the TCRdb table lists in-frame clones only, not all of them. The repertoire holds around 30,000 clones, with about four fifths as singletons. General study results and limits: Vaccine-induced responses were seen in roughly 93% of patients, spanning several MHC alleles.

Time point given: baseline, week 1 (first vaccination visit). The treatment here: pre-vaccination baseline after standard-of-care therapy. The input for sequencing was peripheral blood mononuclear cells (PBMCs), taken from a glioma patient treated with radiotherapy, temozolomide or both. The rearrangement joins TRBV7-9 to TRBJ2-3; 7 bases align to TRBD2. The clonotype originates from a man between 45 and 60 years old with glioma. Some clones in this sample may be carry-over from other donors' samples. Here the CDR3 reads CASSLTVGASGTDTQYF. For the CDR3, the DNA is TGTGCCAGCAGCTTAACCGTTGGGGCTAGCGGAACAGATACGCAGTATTTT.